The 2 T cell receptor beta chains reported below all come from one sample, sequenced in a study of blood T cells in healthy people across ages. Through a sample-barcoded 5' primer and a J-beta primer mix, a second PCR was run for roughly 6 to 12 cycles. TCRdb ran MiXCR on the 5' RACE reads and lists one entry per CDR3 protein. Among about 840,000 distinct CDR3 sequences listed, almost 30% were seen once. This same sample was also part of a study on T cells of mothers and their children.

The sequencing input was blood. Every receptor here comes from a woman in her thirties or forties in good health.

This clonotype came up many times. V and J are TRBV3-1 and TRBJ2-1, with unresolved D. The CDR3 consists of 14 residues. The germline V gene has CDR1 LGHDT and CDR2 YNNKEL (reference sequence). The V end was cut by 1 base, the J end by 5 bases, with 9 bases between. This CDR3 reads CASSQAETDNEQFF. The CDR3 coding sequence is TGTGCCAGCAGCCAAGCGGAGACGGACAATGAGCAGTTCTTC.

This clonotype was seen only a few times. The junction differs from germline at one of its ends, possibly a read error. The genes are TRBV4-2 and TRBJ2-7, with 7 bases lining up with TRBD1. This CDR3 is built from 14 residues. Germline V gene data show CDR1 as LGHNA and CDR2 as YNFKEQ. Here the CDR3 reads CAGSPTTGSYEQYF. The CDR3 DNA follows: TGTGCCGGCAGCCCGACGACAGGGTCCTACGAGCAGTACTTC.